This T cell receptor (beta chain) was sequenced for a study of Ad26.COV2.S vaccination and SARS-CoV-2 variants. At the level of the study: Enrollment placed the donor in the COV1001 Ad26.COV2.S trial arm.

Of note for this clone: Its specificity is not known.

Findings of the study overall: It was reported that spike-specific CD8+ and CD4+ T cell responses were substantially broad after vaccination.

Treatment indicated: over 15 received Ad26.COV2.S at low or high dose, single or two shots; a few received placebo; per-sample allocation not given. The samples were gathered on day 63 after the first injection of vaccine or placebo. This person who donated was an adult of 18-55 years in Boston. Repertoires were generated with immunoSEQ multiplex PCR, while TCRdb's copy carries only in-frame clones and drops some. The table has about 450,000 clones, 89% seen once; the top ten hold 2.5% to 3%. CDR3 length: 15 amino acids. With 1 base removed from V and 9 bases from J, the gap between germline ends came to 16 bases. CDR1 SGHTA and CDR2 FQGNSA come from the germline V gene.

Sequencing was performed on peripheral blood, taken in a trial of Ad26.COV2.S vaccine versus placebo. The chain is built from TRBV7-2 and TRBJ1-5; TRBD1 might be the D (6 bases). The sequence was obtained from a person aged 18 to 59 who received the Ad26.COV2.S COVID-19 vaccine or a placebo. The DNA of the CDR3 is TGTGCCAGCAGCTTAGTGGTCAGGGGCGCAGGGCCCCAGCATTTT. The encoded protein is CASSLVVRGAGPQHF.